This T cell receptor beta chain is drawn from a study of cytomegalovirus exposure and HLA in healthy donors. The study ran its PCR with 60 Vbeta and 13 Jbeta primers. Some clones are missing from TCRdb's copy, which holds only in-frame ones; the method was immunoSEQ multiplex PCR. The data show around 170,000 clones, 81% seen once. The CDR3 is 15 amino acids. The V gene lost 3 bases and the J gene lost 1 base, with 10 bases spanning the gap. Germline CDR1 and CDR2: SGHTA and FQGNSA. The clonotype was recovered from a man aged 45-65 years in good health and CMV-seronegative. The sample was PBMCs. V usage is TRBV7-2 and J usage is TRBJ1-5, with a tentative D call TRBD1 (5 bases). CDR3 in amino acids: CASSLIGGSNQPQHF. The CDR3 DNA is TGTGCCAGCAGCTTGATTGGGGGGAGCAATCAGCCCCAGCATTTT.